This T cell receptor beta chain was profiled in a study of T cells after yellow fever vaccination. Study observations and caveats: The secondary T-cell response peaked on day 5, not day 15, but was weaker.

As TCR cDNA was made by 5'RACE template switching, a universal primer site and UMIs were added. TCRdb re-derived calls from the 5' RACE reads in MiXCR, one entry per CDR3 protein. The sample has 300,000 to 350,000 distinct CDR3 sequences; roughly 4% are singletons. In the case of this clonotype: The antigen is undetermined.

The germline V gene encodes CDR1 SGHTA and CDR2 FQGNSA. The V end lost 5 bases, the J end lost 9 bases, and 14 bases lay between the germline ends. The length of the CDR3 is 13 residues. This receptor was taken from a man younger than 35 who received the YFV17D yellow fever vaccine. Source: PBMCs, taken 5 days after the yellow fever booster vaccination. The chain recombines TRBV7-2 with TRBJ1-5; no reliable D call. The CDR3 DNA reads as TGTGCCAGCAGCCAAGACGCACTGAGGCCCCAGCATTTT. It is translated as CASSQDALRPQHF.